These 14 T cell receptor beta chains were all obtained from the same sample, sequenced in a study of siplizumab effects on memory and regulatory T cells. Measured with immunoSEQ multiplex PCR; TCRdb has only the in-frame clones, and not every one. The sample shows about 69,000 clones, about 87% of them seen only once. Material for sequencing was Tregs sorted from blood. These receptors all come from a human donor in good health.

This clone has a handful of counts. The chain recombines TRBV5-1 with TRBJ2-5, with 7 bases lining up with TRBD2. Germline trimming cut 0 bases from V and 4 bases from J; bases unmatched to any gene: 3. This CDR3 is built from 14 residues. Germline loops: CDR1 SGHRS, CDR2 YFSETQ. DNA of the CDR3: TGCGCCAGCAGCTTGGGAGGACTAGGAGAGACCCAGTACTTC. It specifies CASSLGGLGETQYF.

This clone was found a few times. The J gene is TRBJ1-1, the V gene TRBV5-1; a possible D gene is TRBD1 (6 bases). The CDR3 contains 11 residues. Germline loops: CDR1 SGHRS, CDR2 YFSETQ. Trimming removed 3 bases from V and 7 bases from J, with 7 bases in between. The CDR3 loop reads CASSSDSEAFF. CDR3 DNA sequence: TGCGCCAGCAGCTCGGACAGTGAAGCTTTCTTT. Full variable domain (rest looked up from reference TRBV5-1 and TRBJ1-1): KAGVTQTPRYLIKTRGQQVTLSCSPISGHRSVSWYQQTPGQGLQFLFEYFSETQRNKGNFPGRFSGRQFSNSRSEMNVSTLELGDSALYLCASSSDSEAFFGQGTRLTVV.

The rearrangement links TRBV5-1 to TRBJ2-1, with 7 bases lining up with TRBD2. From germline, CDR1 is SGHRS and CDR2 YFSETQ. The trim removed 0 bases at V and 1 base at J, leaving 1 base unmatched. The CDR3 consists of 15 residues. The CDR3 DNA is TGCGCCAGCAGCTTGGTGGGAGGGTCCTACAATGAGCAGTTCTTC. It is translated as CASSLVGGSYNEQFF.

The CDR3 spells CASDPGQGYNEQFF. CDR3 bases: TGTGCCAGCGACCCGGGACAGGGGTACAATGAGCAGTTCTTC. The rearrangement uses TRBV7-2 and TRBJ2-1; 10 bases map to TRBD1. Germline-derived CDR1 and CDR2 are SGHTA and FQGNSA. With V trimmed by 8 bases and J by 4 bases, 5 bases remained unmatched. The CDR3 is made up of 14 amino acids.

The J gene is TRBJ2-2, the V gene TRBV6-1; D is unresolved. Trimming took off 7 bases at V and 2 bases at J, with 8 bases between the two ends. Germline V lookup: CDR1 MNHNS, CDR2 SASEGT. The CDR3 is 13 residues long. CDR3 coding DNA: TGTGCCAGCATCCTAGTAAACACCGGGGAGCTGTTTTTT. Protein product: CASILVNTGELFF.

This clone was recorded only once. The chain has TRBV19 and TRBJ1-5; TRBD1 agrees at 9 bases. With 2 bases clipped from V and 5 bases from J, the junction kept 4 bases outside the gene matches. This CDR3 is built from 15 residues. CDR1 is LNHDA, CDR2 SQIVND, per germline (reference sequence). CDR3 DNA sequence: TGTGCCAGTAGTATACGGGACAGGGTTGATCAGCCCCAGCATTTT. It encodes CASSIRDRVDQPQHF.

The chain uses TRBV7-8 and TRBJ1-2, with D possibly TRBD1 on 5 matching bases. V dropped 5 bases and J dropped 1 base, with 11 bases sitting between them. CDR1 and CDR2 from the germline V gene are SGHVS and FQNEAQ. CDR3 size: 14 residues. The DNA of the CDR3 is TGTGCCAGCAGCCTACACCAGGGTAACTATGGCTACACCTTC. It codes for CASSLHQGNYGYTF.

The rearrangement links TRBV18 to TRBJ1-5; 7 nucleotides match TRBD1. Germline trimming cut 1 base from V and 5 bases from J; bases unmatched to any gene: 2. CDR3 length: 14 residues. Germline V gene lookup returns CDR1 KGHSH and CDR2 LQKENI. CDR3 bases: TGTGCCAGCTCACCACGGCAGGGGGATCAGCCCCAGCATTTT. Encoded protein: CASSPRQGDQPQHF.

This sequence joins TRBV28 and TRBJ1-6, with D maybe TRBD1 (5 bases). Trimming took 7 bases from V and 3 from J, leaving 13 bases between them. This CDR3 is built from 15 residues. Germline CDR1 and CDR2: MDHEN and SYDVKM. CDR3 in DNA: TGTGCCAGCACGGGTAGGAGGGGCTATAATTCACCCCTCCACTTT. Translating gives CASTGRRGYNSPLHF.

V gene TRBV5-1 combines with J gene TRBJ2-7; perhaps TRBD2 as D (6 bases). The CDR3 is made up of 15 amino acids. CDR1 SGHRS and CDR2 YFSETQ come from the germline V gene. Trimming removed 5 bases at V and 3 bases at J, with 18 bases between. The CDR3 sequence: CASRIGGLPIYEQYF. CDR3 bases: TGCGCCAGCAGAATAGGAGGGCTACCAATCTACGAGCAGTACTTC. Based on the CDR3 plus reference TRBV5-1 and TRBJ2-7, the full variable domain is KAGVTQTPRYLIKTRGQQVTLSCSPISGHRSVSWYQQTPGQGLQFLFEYFSETQRNKGNFPGRFSGRQFSNSRSEMNVSTLELGDSALYLCASRIGGLPIYEQYFGPGTRLTVT.

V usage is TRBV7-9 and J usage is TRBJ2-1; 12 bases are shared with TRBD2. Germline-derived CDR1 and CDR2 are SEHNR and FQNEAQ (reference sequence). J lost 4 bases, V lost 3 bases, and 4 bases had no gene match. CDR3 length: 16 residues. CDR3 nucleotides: TGTGCCAGCAGCTTCCTAGCGGGAGGGATTTACAATGAGCAGTTCTTC. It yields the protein CASSFLAGGIYNEQFF.

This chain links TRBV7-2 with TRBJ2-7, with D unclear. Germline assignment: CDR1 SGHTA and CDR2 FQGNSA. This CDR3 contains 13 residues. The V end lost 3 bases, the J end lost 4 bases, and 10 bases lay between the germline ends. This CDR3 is CASSLDPPYEQYF. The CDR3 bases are TGTGCCAGCAGCTTGGACCCTCCGTACGAGCAGTACTTC.

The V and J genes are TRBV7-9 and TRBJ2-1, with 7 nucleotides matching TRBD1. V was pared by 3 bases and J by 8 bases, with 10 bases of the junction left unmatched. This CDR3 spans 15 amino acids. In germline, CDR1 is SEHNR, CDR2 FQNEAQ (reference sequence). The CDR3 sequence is CASSLGQGDTDEQFF. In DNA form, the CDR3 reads TGTGCCAGCAGCTTGGGGCAGGGGGATACAGATGAGCAGTTCTTC.

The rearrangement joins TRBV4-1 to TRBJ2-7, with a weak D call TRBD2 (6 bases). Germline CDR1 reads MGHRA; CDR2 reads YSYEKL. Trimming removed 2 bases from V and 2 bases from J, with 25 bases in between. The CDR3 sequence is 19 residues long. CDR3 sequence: CASSQSSRGGAGLTYEQYF. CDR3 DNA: TGCGCCAGCAGCCAATCGTCCCGGGGCGGGGCGGGCTTGACCTACGAGCAGTACTTC.